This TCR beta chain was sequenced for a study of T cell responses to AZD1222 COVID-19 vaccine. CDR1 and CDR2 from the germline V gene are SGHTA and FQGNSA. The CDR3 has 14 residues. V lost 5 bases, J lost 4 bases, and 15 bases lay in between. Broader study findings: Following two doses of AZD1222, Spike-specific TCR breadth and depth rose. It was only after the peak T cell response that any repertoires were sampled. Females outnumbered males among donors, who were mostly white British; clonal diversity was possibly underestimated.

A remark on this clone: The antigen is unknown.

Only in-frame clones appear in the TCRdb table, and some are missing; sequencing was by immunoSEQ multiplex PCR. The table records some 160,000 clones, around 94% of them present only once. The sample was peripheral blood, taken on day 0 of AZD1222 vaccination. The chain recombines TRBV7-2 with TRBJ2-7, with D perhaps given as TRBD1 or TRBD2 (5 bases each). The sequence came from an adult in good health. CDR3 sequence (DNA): TGTGCCAGCAGCCCTAGGGACGGCAGGTACGAGCAGTACTTC. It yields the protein CASSPRDGRYEQYF.